The rows below give T cell receptor beta chains drawn from one sample of a study of OX40 agonist ivuxolimab in advanced cancers. Data came from immunoSEQ multiplex PCR; TCRdb stores just in-frame clones and leaves some out. Here the sample spans around 68,000 clones, over 75% being singletons. The specimen was CD4+ or CD8+ T cells sorted from blood, collected in a trial of the OX40 agonist ivuxolimab. The receptor set was obtained from an adult with an advanced solid tumor such as melanoma, head and neck, liver or kidney cancer. CDR3s include the opening cysteine and the closing phenylalanine or tryptophan.

J gene: TRBJ1-2
V gene: TRBV6-5
CDR3 protein: CAYRDTNYGYTF

J gene: TRBJ1-2
V gene: TRBV9
CDR3 protein: CASAGAGGYTF

J gene: TRBJ1-1
V gene: TRBV6-1
CDR3 protein: CASSETMNTEAFF

J gene: TRBJ1-2
V gene: TRBV29-1
CDR3 protein: CRARGGDRGYGYTF

J gene: TRBJ2-2
V gene: TRBV11-2
CDR3 protein: CASSSDATVTGELFF

J gene: TRBJ2-3
V gene: TRBV11-1
CDR3 protein: CASSLQGFDTQYF

J gene: TRBJ2-7
V gene: TRBV10-3
CDR3 protein: CAIGTDYSYEQYF

J gene: TRBJ2-3
V gene: TRBV18
CDR3 protein: CASSRDPAGGPVNTDTQYF

J gene: TRBJ2-7
V gene: TRBV6-1
CDR3 protein: CASSGGKGGNPLEQYF

J gene: TRBJ1-2
V gene: TRBV5-4
CDR3 protein: CASSLEAGGNYGYTF

J gene: TRBJ2-3
V gene: TRBV9
CDR3 protein: CASSLGDTQYF

J gene: TRBJ1-4
V gene: TRBV13
CDR3 protein: CASSLGVGARTNEKLFF

J gene: TRBJ2-1
V gene: TRBV7-8
CDR3 protein: CASNRDSYNEQFF

J gene: TRBJ2-1
V gene: TRBV5-1
CDR3 protein: CASSLETGVYNEQFF

J gene: TRBJ2-2
V gene: TRBV7-8
CDR3 protein: CASRRNWTRGGGTGELFF